The 27 T cell receptor beta chains below all came from one sample that was sequenced in a study of multiple sclerosis patients with progressive multifocal leukoencephalopathy. Clones were read by immunoSEQ multiplex PCR, and TCRdb kept only the in-frame ones, dropping some. This table has 25,000 to 35,000 clones, approximately 90% appearing once. As to time point: before natalizumab initiation. Sequenced: PBMCs. Receptors were obtained from a human donor with multiple sclerosis.

The rearrangement uses TRBV7-6 and TRBJ2-2, with D possibly TRBD1 on 6 matching bases. V was shortened by 5 bases and J by 7 bases, with 11 bases between the two germline ends. The CDR3 runs to 13 residues. Germline CDR1 and CDR2: SGHVS and FNYEAQ. CDR3: CASSPRGSGELFF. The DNA of the CDR3 is TGTGCCAGCAGCCCGAGGGGGAGCGGGGAGCTGTTTTTT.

The V gene is TRBV15, the J gene TRBJ1-5; weak D call: TRBD1 (6 bases). The CDR3 length is 18 residues. V was cut by 0 bases and J by 0 bases, with 15 bases left in between. Germline V gives CDR1 LNHNV, CDR2 YYDKDF (reference sequence). CDR3 bases: TGTGCCACCAGCAGAGATAAGGGACACAGGAGTAGCAATCAGCCCCAGCATTTT. Its protein product is CATSRDKGHRSSNQPQHF.

In its sample, this clone was seen a few times. This rearrangement joins TRBV28 to TRBJ1-2; D is ambiguous. V was cut by 3 bases and J by 2 bases, with 10 bases left in between. The CDR3 runs 14 residues. The germline V gene encodes CDR1 MDHEN and CDR2 SYDVKM. CDR3 bases: TGTGCCAGCAGTTTGGTACAGCTAAACTATGGCTACACCTTC. Translated, it gives CASSLVQLNYGYTF.

The chain links TRBV5-6 to TRBJ2-7; D is unresolved. The CDR3 loop spans 14 amino acids. The germline gives CDR1 SGHDT, CDR2 YYEEEE. Trimming shortened V by 0 bases and J by 3 bases, and 10 bases separated the two germline ends. CDR3 sequence reads: CASSLAGRSYEQYF. CDR3 DNA: TGTGCCAGCAGCTTGGCCGGCAGAAGCTACGAGCAGTACTTC. The complete variable domain, with remaining parts taken from reference TRBV5-6 and TRBJ2-7, reads DAGVTQSPTHLIKTRGQQVTLRCSPKSGHDTVSWYQQALGQGPQFIFQYYEEEERQRGNFPDRFSGHQFPNYSSELNVNALLLGDSALYLCASSLAGRSYEQYFGPGTRLTVT.

The chain employs TRBV28 and TRBJ2-7; 9 bases are shared with TRBD1. CDR3 length equals 15 residues. CDR1 MDHEN and CDR2 SYDVKM come from the germline V gene. V was pared by 5 bases and J by 3 bases, with 8 bases of the junction left unmatched. Here the CDR3 DNA reads TGTGCCAGCAGTCCCCGGGACAGGGATTTCTACGAGCAGTACTTC. Its translation is CASSPRDRDFYEQYF.

The CDR3 loop reads CASSLGDSSYNEQFF. The CDR3 DNA reads as TGTGCCAGCAGCTTAGGGGACAGCTCCTACAATGAGCAGTTCTTC. The J gene is TRBJ2-1, the V gene TRBV7-3; 7 nucleotides agree with TRBD1. Germline V lookup: CDR1 SGHTA, CDR2 FQGTGA. This CDR3 has 15 residues. V was pared by 2 bases and J by 0 bases, with 1 base of the junction left unmatched.

As for this clone: The sample has other DNA sequences that encode this CDR3 too. This chain connects TRBV9 to TRBJ2-3, with 8 bases lining up with TRBD2. J was trimmed by 4 bases and V by 0 bases; bases with no gene match: 4. This CDR3 is 15 amino acids long. The germline V gene encodes CDR1 SGDLS and CDR2 YYNGEE. The CDR3 region is CASSVEGSGADTQYF. In DNA form, the CDR3 reads TGTGCCAGCAGCGTAGAGGGTAGCGGGGCAGATACGCAGTATTTT.

This chain uses TRBV30 with TRBJ1-6; a possible D gene is TRBD1 (6 bases). Germline-derived CDR1 and CDR2 are GTSNPN and SVGIG (reference sequence). V lost 3 bases and J 12 bases, leaving 9 bases between the germline ends. The CDR3 contains 11 residues. As DNA, the CDR3 is TGTGCCTGGAGCAGGGGCGAACCCCTCCACTTT. This sequence encodes CAWSRGEPLHF. Filled out from reference TRBV30 and TRBJ1-6, the complete variable domain reads SQTIHQWPATLVQPVGSPLSLECTVEGTSNPNLYWYRQAAGRGLQLLFYSVGIGQISSEVPQNLSASRPQDRQFILSSKKLLLSDSGFYLCAWSRGEPLHFGNGTRLTVT.

The chain employs TRBV7-9 and TRBJ2-7; TRBD1 might be the D (6 bases). The CDR3 consists of 12 residues. The V end lost 5 bases, the J end lost 7 bases, and 12 bases lay between the germline ends. Germline loops: CDR1 SEHNR, CDR2 FQNEAQ (reference sequence). Written as DNA, the CDR3 is TGTGCCAGCAGCCACACAGGGCTAGAGCAGTACTTC. It encodes CASSHTGLEQYF.

The chain joins TRBV29-1 to TRBJ2-3; possibly TRBD1 for D (5 bases). Germline CDR1 reads SQVTM; CDR2 reads ANQGSEA. The CDR3 loop spans 15 amino acids. Trimming shortened V by 7 bases and J by 1 base, and 18 bases separated the two germline ends. The CDR3 DNA reads TGCAGCGGCGTGACAGCTCAGCGCGGCACAGATACGCAGTATTTT. Its translation: CSGVTAQRGTDTQYF.

The V and J genes are TRBV4-3 and TRBJ1-5, with D possibly being TRBD1 (5 bases). There are 15 residues in the CDR3. The germline V gene has CDR1 LGHNA and CDR2 YSLEER. The V gene lost 0 bases and the J gene lost 5 bases, with 11 bases spanning the gap. The CDR3 loop is CASSQDNQGDQPQHF. The CDR3 bases are TGCGCCAGCAGCCAAGATAATCAGGGAGATCAGCCCCAGCATTTT.

CDR3 coding DNA: TGTGCCAGCAGTCTGGGCTATGGCTACACCTTC. This sequence encodes CASSLGYGYTF. V and J are TRBV25-1 and TRBJ1-2; D uncertain. V was cut by 5 bases and J by 4 bases, with 5 bases left in between. This CDR3 is built from 11 residues. From germline, CDR1 is MGHDK and CDR2 SYGVNS.

The chain combines TRBV6-5 with TRBJ1-2; D remains ambiguous. Germline lookup yields CDR1 MNHEY and CDR2 SVGAGI. CDR3 length equals 13 residues. Trimming shortened V by 1 base and J by 7 bases, and 10 bases separated the two germline ends. The CDR3 nucleotides are TGTGCCAGCAGTTACTGGGAGCGGGGTGGCTACACCTTC. Encoded protein: CASSYWERGGYTF.

The chain combines TRBV7-2 with TRBJ2-5, with 9 bases that match TRBD2. V dropped 3 bases and J dropped 11; count of bases not matched to a gene: 13. Germline values: CDR1 SGHTA, CDR2 FQGNSA. This CDR3 is built from 15 residues. CDR3 DNA sequence: TGTGCCAGCAGCTTTAGCGGGGGCTTTTCGGGGGAGCAGTACTTC. Amino acids: CASSFSGGFSGEQYF.

This chain links TRBV5-4 with TRBJ1-4, with D possibly TRBD1 on 5 matching bases. Trimming took off 0 bases at V and 3 bases at J, with 12 bases between the two ends. The CDR3 extends over 16 amino acids. Germline V gene sequence: CDR1 SGHNT, CDR2 YYREEE (reference sequence). CDR3 in amino acids: CASSLAGGRPNEKLFF. The CDR3 nucleotides are TGTGCCAGCAGCTTGGCTGGGGGGAGGCCTAATGAAAAACTGTTTTTT.

The chain employs TRBV4-3 and TRBJ1-1; 12 bases align to TRBD1. Germline V gene lookup returns CDR1 LGHNA and CDR2 YSLEER. The V segment lost 7 bases and the J segment 5 bases; nucleotides outside the gene matches: 5. This CDR3 region has 14 residues. Here the CDR3 DNA reads TGCGCCAGCACCCCGGGACAGGGGGCGACTGAAGCTTTCTTT. Its protein product is CASTPGQGATEAFF.

Of note for this clone: The sample holds other DNA sequences that translate to the same CDR3. This rearrangement joins TRBV5-1 to TRBJ2-3; D is perhaps TRBD1 or TRBD2 (5 bases each). Germline assignment: CDR1 SGHRS and CDR2 YFSETQ. CDR3 size: 17 residues. V was clipped by 0 bases and J by 4 bases, with 18 bases between them. The CDR3 nucleotides are TGCGCCAGCAGCTTGGGGGGGACCTCTCAAAGGTCAGATACGCAGTATTTT. The encoded protein is CASSLGGTSQRSDTQYF. The full variable domain, its missing parts supplied by reference TRBV5-1 and TRBJ2-3, is KAGVTQTPRYLIKTRGQQVTLSCSPISGHRSVSWYQQTPGQGLQFLFEYFSETQRNKGNFPGRFSGRQFSNSRSEMNVSTLELGDSALYLCASSLGGTSQRSDTQYFGPGTRLTVL.

The chain links TRBV11-2 to TRBJ2-5, with 7 bases identical to TRBD1. There are 15 residues in the CDR3. The ends lost 4 bases at V and 2 bases at J; junction bases unmatched: 7. Germline V gene data show CDR1 as SGHAT and CDR2 as FQNNGV. CDR3 residues: CASSSETGNQETQYF. Here the CDR3 DNA reads TGTGCCAGCAGCTCCGAGACAGGGAATCAAGAGACCCAGTACTTC.

The chain carries TRBV27 and TRBJ1-1; D is ambiguous. Germline-derived CDR1 and CDR2 are MNHEY and SMNVEV (reference sequence). This CDR3 is 13 amino acids long. V was shortened by 2 bases and J by 3 bases, with 7 bases between the two germline ends. The CDR3 is CASSLKIYTEAFF. The CDR3 DNA reads TGTGCCAGCAGTTTAAAGATTTACACTGAAGCTTTCTTT.

The V call is TRBV27, the J call TRBJ1-1; maybe TRBD1 (5 bases). Trimming removed 3 bases from V and 0 bases from J, with 8 bases in between. Germline CDR1 and CDR2: MNHEY and SMNVEV (reference sequence). This CDR3 spans 14 amino acids. CDR3 DNA: TGTGCCAGCAGTTTGGGAGGGGTGAACACTGAAGCTTTCTTT. Amino acids: CASSLGGVNTEAFF.

The genes are TRBV27 and TRBJ1-1; tentatively, D is TRBD1 (5 bases). Germline-derived CDR1 and CDR2 are MNHEY and SMNVEV (reference sequence). Trimming left V 6 bases short and J 4 bases short, with 18 bases between. The CDR3 is made up of 15 amino acids. Here the CDR3 reads CASSPSGGVGTEAFF. CDR3 sequence (DNA): TGTGCCAGCAGCCCCTCGGGGGGGGTCGGCACTGAAGCTTTCTTT.

In the case of this clone: Other nucleotide sequences in the sample specify the same CDR3. The rearrangement uses TRBV7-2 and TRBJ2-7, with 7 bases matching TRBD2. The CDR3 totals 14 residues. V trimming: 1 base; J trimming: 4 bases; junction bases outside the gene matches: 4. Germline values: CDR1 SGHTA, CDR2 FQGNSA. For the CDR3, the DNA is TGTGCCAGCAGCTTAGGTCGGGGGGTTTACGAGCAGTACTTC. Amino acid sequence: CASSLGRGVYEQYF.

V usage is TRBV27 and J usage is TRBJ2-2; no firm D call. This CDR3 is 14 amino acids long. Trimming shortened V by 3 bases and J by 3 bases, and 8 bases separated the two germline ends. CDR1 is MNHEY and CDR2 is SMNVEV in the germline V gene (reference sequence). The CDR3 spells CASSLKGYTGELFF. The CDR3, as DNA: TGTGCCAGCAGTTTGAAAGGATACACCGGGGAGCTGTTTTTT.

The V gene is TRBV4-1, the J gene TRBJ2-1; 7 bases match TRBD1. CDR1 and CDR2 from the germline V gene are MGHRA and YSYEKL. CDR3 size: 15 residues. The trim removed 1 base at V and 8 bases at J, leaving 8 bases unmatched. CDR3 loop: CASSQGDREGYEQFF. Written as DNA, the CDR3 is TGCGCCAGCAGCCAAGGAGACAGGGAAGGTTATGAGCAGTTCTTC.

V is TRBV11-2 and J is TRBJ1-1; possibly TRBD1 for D (5 bases). V was pared by 7 bases and J by 2 bases, with 14 bases between. Germline V gene lookup returns CDR1 SGHAT and CDR2 FQNNGV. The CDR3 covers 14 residues. The CDR3 loop is CASTQSGGNTEAFF. As DNA, the CDR3 is TGTGCCAGCACCCAATCCGGGGGAAACACTGAAGCTTTCTTT.

The J gene is TRBJ1-2, the V gene TRBV2, with D tentatively TRBD1 (6 bases). Per the germline V gene, CDR1 is SNHLY and CDR2 is FYNNEI. The CDR3 contains 16 residues. Trimming shortened V by 3 bases and J by 6 bases, and 20 bases separated the two germline ends. CDR3 coding DNA: TGTGCCAGCAGTGACGCGCTTCGGGGTAGGGGGGATGGCTACACCTTC. It is translated as CASSDALRGRGDGYTF. The full variable domain, in which reference TRBV2 and TRBJ1-2 provide the parts outside the CDR3, is EPEVTQTPSHQVTQMGQEVILRCVPISNHLYFYWYRQILGQKVEFLVSFYNNEISEKSEIFDDQFSVERPDGSNFTLKIRSTKLEDSAMYFCASSDALRGRGDGYTFGSGTRLTVV.

The chain recombines TRBV5-6 with TRBJ2-5, with 10 nucleotides matching TRBD2. The CDR3 sequence is 17 residues long. The germline V gene encodes CDR1 SGHDT and CDR2 YYEEEE. V shed 3 bases, J shed 1 base, and the junction held 9 bases outside the gene matches. DNA for the CDR3: TGTGCCAGCAGCTCAGCGGGGGGGCCAAGAATCCAAGAGACCCAGTACTTC. This encodes CASSSAGGPRIQETQYF. The full variable domain, in which reference TRBV5-6 and TRBJ2-5 provide the parts outside the CDR3, is DAGVTQSPTHLIKTRGQQVTLRCSPKSGHDTVSWYQQALGQGPQFIFQYYEEEERQRGNFPDRFSGHQFPNYSSELNVNALLLGDSALYLCASSSAGGPRIQETQYFGPGTRLLVL.